These 7 T cell receptor beta chains share one sample of origin, sequenced in a study of response to subunit inactivated influenza vaccine. TCRdb re-derived calls from the RT-PCR reads in MiXCR, one entry per CDR3 protein. The repertoire holds 500,000 to 600,000 distinct CDR3 sequences, with 6% to 9% as singletons. Source: PBMCs from blood, taken less than 25 months after vaccination. These receptors were collected from a man between 50 and 69 years old who received an inactivated influenza vaccine.

A few counts support this clonotype. The rearrangement uses TRBV6-5 and TRBJ2-5; D may match TRBD1 or TRBD2 (5 bases each). The CDR3 runs 14 residues. Trimming left V 3 bases short and J 6 bases short, with 14 bases between. Looked up from germline, CDR1 is MNHEY and CDR2 is SVGAGI. The CDR3 coding sequence is TGTGCCAGCAGTTATCCCGGGGCAGTGAAGACCCAGTACTTC. Translating gives CASSYPGAVKTQYF.

CDR3 residues: CASSAFDGDYGYTF. CDR3 in DNA: TGTGCCAGCTCAGCCTTTGATGGGGACTATGGCTACACCTTC. The chain joins TRBV4-2 to TRBJ1-2; D not certain. The CDR3 length is 14 residues. V gave up 8 bases and J gave up 3 bases, with 16 bases separating them. Germline CDR1 reads LGHNA; CDR2 reads YNFKEQ.

This clonotype was recorded many times. The rearrangement uses TRBV5-1 and TRBJ2-1; D is ambiguous. V lost 0 bases and J 5 bases, leaving 6 bases between the germline ends. Germline lookup yields CDR1 SGHRS and CDR2 YFSETQ. This CDR3 comprises 13 residues. The CDR3 is CASSLGSNNEQFF. The CDR3 bases are TGCGCCAGCAGCTTGGGGTCGAACAATGAGCAGTTCTTC.

This clonotype came up many times. The V and J genes are TRBV29-1 and TRBJ1-5; D remains ambiguous. The V end lost 1 base, the J end lost 3 bases, and 10 bases lay between the germline ends. In germline, CDR1 is SQVTM, CDR2 ANQGSEA. The CDR3 is made up of 14 amino acids. CDR3 sequence: CSVEVADPNQPQHF. The CDR3 region has the DNA TGCAGCGTTGAAGTGGCGGATCCCAATCAGCCCCAGCATTTT.

Many counts were recorded for this clonotype. The chain combines TRBV12-3 or TRBV12-4 with TRBJ2-1; D gene unclear. The V end was cut by 6 bases, the J end by 9 bases, with 9 bases between. The length of the CDR3 is 11 residues. In nucleotides, the CDR3 is TGTGCCAGCAGCCGGTCGGTTGAGCAGTTCTTC. Translated: CASSRSVEQFF.

The chain joins TRBV7-9 to TRBJ2-7; D gene uncertain. Germline assignment: CDR1 SEHNR and CDR2 FQNEAQ (reference sequence). V lost 8 bases, J lost 3 bases, and 8 bases lay in between. The CDR3 is 11 amino acids. Here the CDR3 DNA reads TGTGCCAGCGGACCGCACTACGAGCAGTACTTC. This codes for CASGPHYEQYF. The entire variable domain, with the rest obtained from reference TRBV7-9 and TRBJ2-7, is as follows: DTGVSQNPRHKITKRGQNVTFRCDPISEHNRLYWYRQTLGQGPEFLTYFQNEAQLEKSRLLSDRFSAERPKGSFSTLEIQRTEQGDSAMYLCASGPHYEQYFGPGTRLTVT.

The chain carries TRBV7-2 and TRBJ1-1; D is ambiguous. V was pared by 3 bases and J by 1 base, with 9 bases between. The CDR3 runs 14 residues. Germline V gene lookup returns CDR1 SGHTA and CDR2 FQGNSA. CDR3 coding DNA: TGTGCCAGCAGCTTCTCCGGGAGGAACACTGAAGCTTTCTTT. Protein: CASSFSGRNTEAFF.